These 12 T cell receptor beta chains came from one sample sequenced in a study of monozygotic twins with inflammatory bowel disease. After re-calling the 5' RACE reads, TCRdb lists one entry per CDR3 protein, DNA absent. The sample table includes approximately 300,000 distinct CDR3 sequences. Material: blood. These receptors all come from a human donor with ulcerative colitis or Crohn's disease, or a healthy co-twin of an affected twin (not recorded which).

The gene calls are TRBV10-3 and TRBJ2-7; TCRdb's D call, TRBD2, is unchecked because there is no DNA. Germline CDR1 ENHRY, CDR2 SYGVKD. This CDR3 comprises 15 residues. This CDR3 is CAISGTSGGAYEQYF.

The chain joins TRBV27 to TRBJ2-7; lacking DNA, the TRBD2 call made by TCRdb goes unchecked. Germline-derived CDR1 and CDR2 are MNHEY and SMNVEV (reference sequence). This CDR3 has 17 amino acids. The chain's CDR3 is CASSPSPSGTDLGPQYF.

The chain joins TRBV7-9 to TRBJ2-1; the TCRdb call, TRBD1, lacks DNA for checking. Germline CDR1 reads SEHNR; CDR2 reads FQNEAQ (reference sequence). The CDR3 is 14 amino acids. CDR3 residues: CASSPVAGYNEQFF.

This chain uses TRBV29-1 with TRBJ1-1. CDR1 and CDR2 from the germline V gene are SQVTM and ANQGSEA. There are 13 residues in the CDR3. The CDR3 sequence is CSVEVGLNTEAFF.

The rearrangement uses TRBV9 and TRBJ2-5; TCRdb's D gene call, TRBD2, goes unchecked for lack of DNA. Germline loops: CDR1 SGDLS, CDR2 YYNGEE. CDR3 length: 16 residues. CDR3 in amino acids: CASSEGRSVLQETQYF.

This chain joins TRBV7-3 and TRBJ2-1; absent DNA, TCRdb's TRBD2 call cannot be checked. CDR1 and CDR2 from the germline V gene are SGHTA and FQGTGA. This CDR3 has 13 amino acids. The CDR3 spells CASSFDWRNEQFF.

CDR3 loop: CASRFGFDTALYGYTF. The V and J genes are TRBV19 and TRBJ1-2. The germline gives CDR1 LNHDA, CDR2 SQIVND (reference sequence). The CDR3 is 16 residues long.

The chain has TRBV19 and TRBJ2-1; TCRdb's assignment of TRBD2 cannot be checked, as there is no DNA. Germline CDR1 reads LNHDA; CDR2 reads SQIVND (reference sequence). The CDR3 has 15 residues. The CDR3 here is CASSSGLGSYNEQFF.

This chain connects TRBV2 to TRBJ2-1. This CDR3 spans 13 amino acids. The germline gives CDR1 SNHLY, CDR2 FYNNEI. The CDR3 protein is CASRKGVYNEQFF.

CDR3 protein: CASSPRSNYEQYF. This chain uses TRBV9 with TRBJ2-7. Germline V gives CDR1 SGDLS, CDR2 YYNGEE. CDR3 length: 13 residues. Full variable domain (remainder filled in from reference TRBV9 and TRBJ2-7): DSGVTQTPKHLITATGQRVTLRCSPRSGDLSVYWYQQSLDQGLQFLIQYYNGEERAKGNILERFSAQQFPDLHSELNLSSLELGDSALYFCASSPRSNYEQYFGPGTRLTVT.

The V call is TRBV20-1, the J call TRBJ2-5; the TRBD1 assignment by TCRdb is unverifiable without DNA. Per germline, CDR1 DFQATT and CDR2 SNEGSKA (reference sequence). The CDR3 consists of 15 residues. CDR3 residues: CSAPRDGVVQETQYF.

The CDR3 loop is CASSLEAGGSYEQYF. This rearrangement joins TRBV7-2 to TRBJ2-7; TCRdb's D call of TRBD2 is untestable without DNA. The CDR3 covers 15 residues. CDR1 is SGHTA and CDR2 is FQGNSA in the germline V gene.